These 29 T cell receptor beta chains were sequenced from one sample in a study of blood T cells in healthy people across ages. A second roughly 6 to 12 cycle PCR used barcoded and J-beta primers. From the 5' RACE reads, TCRdb called clonotypes with MiXCR, one entry per CDR3 protein. Of 600,000 to 800,000 distinct CDR3 sequences listed, more than 45% are singletons. The specimen was blood. Every receptor here comes from a woman aged 80 or older in good health.

This clonotype came up many times. DNA of the CDR3: TGCGCCAGCAGCTTGGGCGGGGGCTTCTACGAGCAGTACTTC. This sequence encodes CASSLGGGFYEQYF. The chain links TRBV5-1 to TRBJ2-7; the D gene is possibly TRBD2 (7 bases). Germline-derived CDR1 and CDR2 are SGHRS and YFSETQ. The CDR3 totals 14 residues. V was trimmed by 0 bases and J by 3 bases, leaving 10 bases between them.

CDR3 nucleotides: TGTGCCAGCAGCCGGACAGCATTAAACATTCAGTACTTC. The encoded protein is CASSRTALNIQYF. The rearrangement links TRBV12-3 or TRBV12-4 to TRBJ2-7, with D maybe TRBD1 (6 bases). The J call could be wrong; TRBJ2-4 is a better fit for the DNA end. The length of the CDR3 is 13 residues.

This sequence joins TRBV5-1 and TRBJ1-5; D is possibly TRBD1 (6 bases). The ends were cut back, 3 bases at V and 5 bases at J, with 12 bases in the middle. This CDR3 is built from 14 residues. Germline-derived CDR1 and CDR2 are SGHRS and YFSETQ. The CDR3 protein is CASSSTGLDQPQHF. For the CDR3, the DNA is TGCGCCAGCAGCTCAACAGGGTTGGATCAGCCCCAGCATTTT. The full variable domain, rest sourced from reference TRBV5-1 and TRBJ1-5, is KAGVTQTPRYLIKTRGQQVTLSCSPISGHRSVSWYQQTPGQGLQFLFEYFSETQRNKGNFPGRFSGRQFSNSRSEMNVSTLELGDSALYLCASSSTGLDQPQHFGDGTRLSIL.

The chain recombines TRBV6-5 with TRBJ1-2; D is unresolved. The germline V gene encodes CDR1 MNHEY and CDR2 SVGAGI. V dropped 5 bases and J dropped 0 bases, with 7 bases sitting between them. The CDR3 is 13 residues long. As DNA, the CDR3 is TGTGCCAGCAGTCCACAGCCTAACTATGGCTACACCTTC. It codes for CASSPQPNYGYTF.

A single count supports this clonotype. V gene TRBV20-1 combines with J gene TRBJ2-5; 10 nucleotides agree with TRBD1. This CDR3 has 13 amino acids. Germline V CDR1 and CDR2: DFQATT, SNEGSKA (reference sequence). The junction had 5 bases not matched to a gene; V was cut back by 5 bases and J by 5 bases. Here the CDR3 reads CSAGDRGRETQYF. The CDR3 nucleotides read TGCAGTGCTGGGGACAGGGGTCGGGAGACCCAGTACTTC.

This clonotype was seen a handful of times. This chain joins TRBV6-2 or TRBV6-3 and TRBJ2-5, with 14 bases fitting TRBD2. CDR1 MNHEY and CDR2 SVGEGT come from the germline V gene. The CDR3 length is 19 residues. V lost 6 bases and J lost 4; bases outside the gene matches: 16. The CDR3 region is CASRKPGLAGGIIRETQYF. CDR3 DNA sequence: TGTGCCAGCAGGAAACCCGGACTAGCGGGAGGTATTATCCGAGAGACCCAGTACTTC.

This clonotype was found many times. The chain is built from TRBV5-1 and TRBJ2-5; 12 nucleotides agree with TRBD2. Per germline, CDR1 SGHRS and CDR2 YFSETQ. J was trimmed by 7 bases and V by 3 bases; bases with no gene match: 4. The CDR3 contains 14 residues. The CDR3 DNA reads as TGCGCCAGCAGCTCGATGACTAGCGGGGGGACCCAGTACTTC. This encodes CASSSMTSGGTQYF.

This clonotype was seen only a few times. V usage is TRBV7-8 and J usage is TRBJ2-7; D possibly matches TRBD1 or TRBD2 (5 bases each). The CDR3 loop spans 10 amino acids. CDR1 SGHVS and CDR2 FQNEAQ come from the germline V gene. The CDR3 reads CASAGSEQYF. In DNA form, the CDR3 reads TGTGCGTCAGCAGGGAGCGAGCAGTACTTC.

Regarding this clonotype: Just one base apart from a much larger clone, this may be a read error. The chain employs TRBV28 and TRBJ1-2; TRBD1 aligns across 9 bases. CDR1 is MDHEN, CDR2 SYDVKM, per germline. This CDR3 spans 14 amino acids. The CDR3 spells CASLSWTGVYGCTF. DNA of the CDR3: TGTGCCAGCCTCTCATGGACAGGGGTCTATGGCTGCACCTTC.

This clonotype was recorded many times. This CDR3 is CASSYLQGNSPLHF. Here the CDR3 DNA reads TGTGCCAGCAGTTACTTACAGGGCAATTCACCCCTCCACTTT. V usage is TRBV6-5 and J usage is TRBJ1-6; tentative D call: TRBD1 (6 bases). V gave up 1 base and J gave up 7 bases, with 8 bases separating them. Per the germline V gene, CDR1 is MNHEY and CDR2 is SVGAGI. The CDR3 extends over 14 amino acids.

The table lists this clonotype with a few counts. In nucleotides, the CDR3 is TGTGCCAGCAGCTTGACAGGGGGCAGCAATCAGCCCCAGCATTTT. It encodes CASSLTGGSNQPQHF. The rearrangement links TRBV7-2 to TRBJ1-5; 10 positions match TRBD1. J gave up 1 base and V 3 bases, and 0 bases lay outside the gene matches. CDR1 is SGHTA, CDR2 FQGNSA, per germline. The CDR3 runs to 15 residues.

In this sample, this clonotype turned up many times. This chain joins TRBV29-1 and TRBJ1-2; TRBD1 agrees at 9 bases. The trim removed 4 bases at V and 4 bases at J, leaving 4 bases unmatched. Germline loops: CDR1 SQVTM, CDR2 ANQGSEA. CDR3 length: 13 amino acids. The CDR3 DNA reads as TGCAGCGTTGGGACAGGGGTCCTCTATGGCTACACCTTC. It translates to CSVGTGVLYGYTF.

The chain uses TRBV3-1 and TRBJ2-2, with D perhaps matching TRBD1 (6 bases). V lost 6 bases, J lost 3 bases, and 14 bases lay in between. CDR3 length: 15 amino acids. The germline CDR1 and CDR2 sequences are LGHDT and YNNKEL (reference sequence). The DNA for the CDR3 is TGTGCCAGCAGTCCACAGGGCGTTCACACCGGGGAGCTGTTTTTT. This sequence encodes CASSPQGVHTGELFF.

The V and J genes are TRBV30 and TRBJ2-7; D not resolved. Between the trimmed V and J ends, which lost 5 bases and 2 bases, there was a span of 7 bases. Per the germline V gene, CDR1 is GTSNPN and CDR2 is SVGIG (reference sequence). The CDR3 loop spans 11 amino acids. The CDR3 nucleotides read TGTGCCTGGGGGGTTGCCTACGAGCAGTACTTC. Encoded protein: CAWGVAYEQYF.

This chain uses TRBV10-3 with TRBJ1-6, with a tentative D call TRBD1 (6 bases). The V and J ends lost 11 bases and 10 bases respectively, with 15 bases between them. The CDR3 runs to 12 residues. Germline V gene data show CDR1 as ENHRY and CDR2 as SYGVKD. This CDR3 reads CAAQQGSSPLHF. CDR3 bases: TGTGCCGCCCAACAGGGTTCGTCACCCCTCCACTTT.

The chain has TRBV27 and TRBJ1-2; no clear D. The germline V and J ends were trimmed by 0 bases and 3 bases, with 11 bases remaining between them. Germline V lookup: CDR1 MNHEY, CDR2 SMNVEV (reference sequence). This CDR3 has 15 residues. DNA for the CDR3: TGTGCCAGCAGTTTATCAGGCAGGCAATACTATGGCTACACCTTC. This codes for CASSLSGRQYYGYTF.

This clonotype was found once. The J gene is TRBJ2-4, the V gene TRBV14; D is perhaps TRBD1 (6 bases). The last part of the DNA fits TRBJ2-7 better; the J call may be wrong. CDR3 size: 13 residues. CDR1 and CDR2 from the germline V gene are SGHDN and FVKESK. The CDR3 region has the DNA TGTGCCAGCAGCCTACAGGGAATAGGCGAGCAGTACTTC. This sequence encodes CASSLQGIGEQYF.

Many counts were recorded for this clonotype. The chain employs TRBV28 and TRBJ2-7; D ambiguous. CDR1 is MDHEN, CDR2 SYDVKM, per germline. This CDR3 has 13 amino acids. Trimming shortened V by 5 bases and J by 2 bases, and 10 bases separated the two germline ends. The CDR3: CASSRSLPYEQYF. In DNA, the CDR3 is TGTGCCAGCAGTAGGTCCCTACCCTACGAGCAGTACTTC.

V is TRBV5-6 and J is TRBJ2-2; D is uncertain. The germline V gene has CDR1 SGHDT and CDR2 YYEEEE. The CDR3 has 13 amino acids. V lost 2 bases and J 6 bases, leaving 8 bases between the germline ends. CDR3 protein: CASSFSYSGELFF. The CDR3 bases are TGTGCCAGCAGCTTCTCTTACTCCGGGGAGCTGTTTTTT.

V gene TRBV20-1 combines with J gene TRBJ1-2, with 8 bases that match TRBD1. The trim removed 6 bases at V and 2 bases at J, leaving 11 bases unmatched. Germline-derived CDR1 and CDR2 are DFQATT and SNEGSKA (reference sequence). The CDR3 totals 15 residues. CDR3 sequence (DNA): TGCAGTGCCCCACCACTTGACAGGGGCAACTATGGCTACACCTTC. This encodes CSAPPLDRGNYGYTF.

A single count supports this clonotype. This chain connects TRBV29-1 to TRBJ2-7; possible D gene TRBD1, 5 bases. Germline V CDR1 and CDR2: SQVTM, ANQGSEA. V lost 7 bases and J 2 bases, leaving 9 bases between the germline ends. This CDR3 spans 11 amino acids. The DNA for the CDR3 is TGCAGCGCGAAGGACACCTACGAGCAGTACTTC. Protein sequence: CSAKDTYEQYF.

This clonotype showed up just a few times. DNA for the CDR3: TGCGCCAGCAGCGGCCGGACGGGGAACACCGGGGAGCTGTTTTTT. Amino acids: CASSGRTGNTGELFF. V gene TRBV5-1 combines with J gene TRBJ2-2, with no clear D. Germline lookup yields CDR1 SGHRS and CDR2 YFSETQ. The germline V and J ends were trimmed by 4 bases and 1 base, with 11 bases remaining between them. The CDR3 runs to 15 residues.

This chain uses TRBV5-1 with TRBJ2-1, with 7 bases that match TRBD2. Judging by the DNA end, TRBJ2-7 fits better; the J call may be wrong. The CDR3 has 17 residues. CDR1 is SGHRS, CDR2 YFSETQ, per germline. CDR3 residues: CASSLSLADISYNEQYF. As DNA, the CDR3 is TGCGCCAGCAGCCTCTCTCTAGCGGACATATCCTACAATGAGCAGTACTTC.

This chain links TRBV4-1 with TRBJ2-3; D is undetermined. The germline V and J ends were trimmed by 3 bases and 5 bases, with 12 bases remaining between them. CDR1 is MGHRA, CDR2 YSYEKL, per germline. The CDR3 extends over 14 amino acids. The CDR3 DNA reads as TGCGCCAGCAGCCAGAGCCGACCCGGAGATACGCAGTATTTT. This translates into CASSQSRPGDTQYF.

Only a few counts were recorded for this clonotype. The CDR3 reads CASSQEDGSGGFIYEQYF. In DNA form, the CDR3 reads TGTGCCAGCAGCCAAGAGGATGGAAGCGGGGGGTTCATCTACGAGCAGTACTTC. The chain employs TRBV4-2 and TRBJ2-7, with 9 bases matching TRBD2. The germline gives CDR1 LGHNA, CDR2 YNFKEQ. The junction had 12 bases not matched to a gene; V was cut back by 0 bases and J by 3 bases. This CDR3 is built from 18 residues.

The CDR3 here is CASSAQRSGANVLTF. The CDR3 nucleotides are TGTGCCAGCAGCGCCCAAAGGTCTGGGGCCAACGTCCTGACTTTC. V is TRBV9 and J is TRBJ2-6; the D is unclear. Trimming took off 3 bases at V and 1 base at J, with 8 bases between the two ends. From germline, CDR1 is SGDLS and CDR2 YYNGEE. This CDR3 region has 15 residues. Full variable domain (remainder filled in from reference TRBV9 and TRBJ2-6): DSGVTQTPKHLITATGQRVTLRCSPRSGDLSVYWYQQSLDQGLQFLIQYYNGEERAKGNILERFSAQQFPDLHSELNLSSLELGDSALYFCASSAQRSGANVLTFGAGSRLTVL.

This chain links TRBV20-1 with TRBJ2-1; unclear D gene. V was pared by 2 bases and J by 8 bases, with 10 bases between. Germline CDR1 reads DFQATT; CDR2 reads SNEGSKA (reference sequence). There are 12 residues in the CDR3. Written as DNA, the CDR3 is TGCAGTGCTAGAAATGTGGCGTATGAGCAGTTCTTC. It specifies CSARNVAYEQFF.

Points on this clonotype: A much larger clone differs by one base, so this may be a read error. The chain uses TRBV24-1 and TRBJ2-1; TRBD2 might be the D (6 bases). Germline values: CDR1 KGHDR, CDR2 SFDVKD. This CDR3 region has 15 residues. CDR3 bases: TGTGCCACCGGTGATTTAGGAGGGGAGTCCAATGAGCAGTTCTTC. Amino acid sequence: CATGDLGGESNEQFF.

Concerning this clonotype: This may stem from a read error, because a much larger clone lies one nucleotide away. The chain employs TRBV6-6 and TRBJ2-5; D perhaps matches TRBD2 (6 bases). The germline gives CDR1 MNHNY, CDR2 SVGAGI (reference sequence). CDR3 size: 17 residues. V was pared by 4 bases and J by 11 bases, with 29 bases between. This chain's CDR3 is CASSFGGIGGAKNVQYF. In DNA, the CDR3 is TGTGCCAGCAGTTTCGGTGGGATCGGGGGAGCCAAAAACGTTCAGTACTTC.